This T cell receptor (beta chain) was captured by sequencing in a study of blood T cell repertoires in COVID-19. Participant age was roughly 18 to 100 years, and participants resided in fewer than 25 US areas. Cohort assignment relied on participant-reported clinical history. Germline V CDR1 and CDR2: MGHRA, YSYEKL. Trimming removed 5 bases from V and 0 bases from J, with 16 bases in between. This CDR3 region has 16 residues. Clones were read by immunoSEQ multiplex PCR, and TCRdb kept only the in-frame ones, dropping some. In the table there are 200,000 to 300,000 clones, approximately 90% of which are singletons.

Sequenced material: PBMCs or T cells enriched from blood (not recorded which). The clonotype was recovered from a man aged 45-65 years who had been exposed to COVID-19. This chain uses TRBV4-1 with TRBJ1-1; D is possibly TRBD1 (5 bases). CDR3 DNA sequence: TGCGCCAGCAGCACCCGACAGACCGAAATGAACACTGAAGCTTTCTTT. It yields the protein CASSTRQTEMNTEAFF.